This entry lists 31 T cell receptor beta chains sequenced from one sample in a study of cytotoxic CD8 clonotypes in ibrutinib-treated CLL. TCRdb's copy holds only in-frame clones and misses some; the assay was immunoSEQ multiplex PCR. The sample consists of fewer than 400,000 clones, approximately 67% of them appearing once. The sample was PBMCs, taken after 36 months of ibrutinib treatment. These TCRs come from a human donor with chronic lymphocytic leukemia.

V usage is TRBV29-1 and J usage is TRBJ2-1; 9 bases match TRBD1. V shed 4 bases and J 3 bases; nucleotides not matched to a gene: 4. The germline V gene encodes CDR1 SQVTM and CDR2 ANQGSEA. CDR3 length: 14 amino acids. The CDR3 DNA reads TGCAGCGTTGCCGGGACAGGGCTCTACAATGAGCAGTTCTTC. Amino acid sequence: CSVAGTGLYNEQFF.

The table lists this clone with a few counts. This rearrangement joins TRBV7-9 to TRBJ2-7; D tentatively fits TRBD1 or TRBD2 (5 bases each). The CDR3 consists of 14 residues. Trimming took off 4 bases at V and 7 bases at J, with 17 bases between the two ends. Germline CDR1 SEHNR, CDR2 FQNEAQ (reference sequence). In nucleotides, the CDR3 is TGTGCCAGCAGCTCCCCGGGACGTAGAGGAGAGCAGTACTTC. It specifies CASSSPGRRGEQYF.

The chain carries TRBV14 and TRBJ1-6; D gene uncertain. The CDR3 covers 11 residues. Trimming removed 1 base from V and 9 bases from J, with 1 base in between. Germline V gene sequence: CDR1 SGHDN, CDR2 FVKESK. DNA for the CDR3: TGTGCCAGCAGCCAAGGTTCACCCCTCCACTTT. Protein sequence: CASSQGSPLHF. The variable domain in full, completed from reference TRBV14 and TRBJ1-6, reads EAGVTQFPSHSVIEKGQTVTLRCDPISGHDNLYWYRRVMGKEIKFLLHFVKESKQDESGMPNNRFLAERTGGTYSTLKVQPAELEDSGVYFCASSQGSPLHFGNGTRLTVT.

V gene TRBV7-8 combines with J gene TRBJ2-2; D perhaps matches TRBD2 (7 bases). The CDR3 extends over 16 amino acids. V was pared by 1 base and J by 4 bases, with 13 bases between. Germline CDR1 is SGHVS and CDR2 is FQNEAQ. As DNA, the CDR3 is TGTGCCAGCAGCTTAGTGGGGGGGCATAGCACCGGGGAGCTGTTTTTT. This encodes CASSLVGGHSTGELFF.

This chain's CDR3 is CASSGSRGYNEQFF. The DNA for the CDR3 is TGTGCCAGCAGCGGATCCAGGGGCTACAATGAGCAGTTCTTC. The chain links TRBV9 to TRBJ2-1; weak D call: TRBD1 (6 bases). Trimming took 3 bases from V and 3 from J, leaving 10 bases between them. The CDR3 is made up of 14 amino acids. Germline V CDR1 and CDR2: SGDLS, YYNGEE.

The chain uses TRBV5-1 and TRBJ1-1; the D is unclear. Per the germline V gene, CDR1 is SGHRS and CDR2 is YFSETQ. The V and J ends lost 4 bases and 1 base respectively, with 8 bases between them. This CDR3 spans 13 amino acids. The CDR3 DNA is TGCGCCAGCAGCACCCTCCCGAACACTGAAGCTTTCTTT. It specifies CASSTLPNTEAFF.

The CDR3 nucleotides are TGTGCCAGTAGTCCGAGACTAGCTAGTTCCTACAATGAGCAGTTCTTC. Encoded protein: CASSPRLASSYNEQFF. V is TRBV19 and J is TRBJ2-1, with TRBD2 matching over 7 bases. Germline V CDR1 and CDR2: LNHDA, SQIVND (reference sequence). Trimming at V came to 5 bases and at J to 1 base, leaving 8 bases not matched to a gene. CDR3 length: 16 residues. Full variable domain (remainder filled in from reference TRBV19 and TRBJ2-1): DGGITQSPKYLFRKEGQNVTLSCEQNLNHDAMYWYRQDPGQGLRLIYYSQIVNDFQKGDIAEGYSVSREKKESFPLTVTSAQKNPTAFYLCASSPRLASSYNEQFFGPGTRLTVL.

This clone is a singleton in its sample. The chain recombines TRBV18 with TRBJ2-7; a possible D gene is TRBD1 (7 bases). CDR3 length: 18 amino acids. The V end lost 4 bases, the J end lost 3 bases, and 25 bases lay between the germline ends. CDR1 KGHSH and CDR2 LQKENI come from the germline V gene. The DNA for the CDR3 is TGTGCCAGCTCACTCGACGCCAGGGGGTGGGGACTGGGCTACGAGCAGTACTTC. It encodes CASSLDARGWGLGYEQYF. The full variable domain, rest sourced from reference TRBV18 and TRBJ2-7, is NAGVMQNPRHLVRRRGQEARLRCSPMKGHSHVYWYRQLPEEGLKFMVYLQKENIIDESGMPKERFSAEFPKEGPSILRIQQVVRGDSAAYFCASSLDARGWGLGYEQYFGPGTRLTVT.

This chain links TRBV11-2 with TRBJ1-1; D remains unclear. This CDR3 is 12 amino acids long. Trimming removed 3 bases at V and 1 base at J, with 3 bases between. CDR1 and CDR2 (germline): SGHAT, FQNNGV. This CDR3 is CASSFSNTEAFF. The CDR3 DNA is TGTGCCAGCAGCTTTTCGAACACTGAAGCTTTCTTT.

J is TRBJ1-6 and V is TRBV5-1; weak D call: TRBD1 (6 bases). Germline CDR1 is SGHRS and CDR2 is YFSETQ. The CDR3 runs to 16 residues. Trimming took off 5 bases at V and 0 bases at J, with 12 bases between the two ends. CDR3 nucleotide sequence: TGCGCCAGCAGTCTCAGGGGAACCTCCTATAATTCACCCCTCCACTTT. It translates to CASSLRGTSYNSPLHF.

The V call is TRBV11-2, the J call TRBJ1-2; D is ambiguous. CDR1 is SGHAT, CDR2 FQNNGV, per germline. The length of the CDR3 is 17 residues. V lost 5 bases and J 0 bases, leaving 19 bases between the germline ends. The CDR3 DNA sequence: TGTGCCAGCAGCCCTCGATTAGGGAGGGTAACTAACTATGGCTACACCTTC. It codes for CASSPRLGRVTNYGYTF.

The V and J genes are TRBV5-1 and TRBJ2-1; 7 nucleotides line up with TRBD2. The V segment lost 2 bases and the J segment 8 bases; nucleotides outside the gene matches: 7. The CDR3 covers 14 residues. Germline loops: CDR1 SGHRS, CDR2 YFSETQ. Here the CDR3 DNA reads TGCGCCAGCAGCTTTAGGGCGGGAGACCATGAGCAGTTCTTC. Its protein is CASSFRAGDHEQFF. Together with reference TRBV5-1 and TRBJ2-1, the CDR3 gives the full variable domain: KAGVTQTPRYLIKTRGQQVTLSCSPISGHRSVSWYQQTPGQGLQFLFEYFSETQRNKGNFPGRFSGRQFSNSRSEMNVSTLELGDSALYLCASSFRAGDHEQFFGPGTRLTVL.

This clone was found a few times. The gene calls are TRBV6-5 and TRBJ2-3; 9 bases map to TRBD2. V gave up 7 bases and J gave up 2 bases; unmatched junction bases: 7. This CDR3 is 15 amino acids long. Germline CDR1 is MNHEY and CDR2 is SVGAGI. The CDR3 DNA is TGTGCCAGCAAGGGCCGACTAGCGGTCACAGATACGCAGTATTTT. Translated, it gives CASKGRLAVTDTQYF.

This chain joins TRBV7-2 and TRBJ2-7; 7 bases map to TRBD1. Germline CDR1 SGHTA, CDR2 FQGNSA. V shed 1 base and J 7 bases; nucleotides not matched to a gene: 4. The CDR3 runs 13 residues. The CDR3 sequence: CASSLGDSLEQYF. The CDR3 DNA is TGTGCCAGCAGCTTAGGGGACAGTTTGGAGCAGTACTTC.

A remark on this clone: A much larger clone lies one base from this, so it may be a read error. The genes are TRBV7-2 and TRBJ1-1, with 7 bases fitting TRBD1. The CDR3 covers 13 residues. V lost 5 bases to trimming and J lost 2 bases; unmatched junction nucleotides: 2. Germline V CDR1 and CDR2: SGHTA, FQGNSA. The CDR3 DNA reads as TGTGCCAGCAGCAGACAGGGAAACACTGAAGCTTTCTTT. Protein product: CASSRQGNTEAFF.

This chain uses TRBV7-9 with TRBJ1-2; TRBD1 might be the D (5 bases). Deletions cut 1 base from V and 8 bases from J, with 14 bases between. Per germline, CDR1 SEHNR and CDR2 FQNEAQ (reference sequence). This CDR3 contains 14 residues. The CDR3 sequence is CASSLVQGWSGYTF. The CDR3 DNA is TGTGCCAGCAGCTTAGTGCAGGGATGGTCGGGCTACACCTTC.

CDR3 amino acids: CASSPSGHEVTEAFF. CDR3 nucleotides: TGTGCCAGCAGCCCATCGGGACACGAGGTCACTGAAGCTTTCTTT. The V call is TRBV5-6, the J call TRBJ1-1; maybe TRBD1 (6 bases). There are 15 residues in the CDR3. The V end was cut by 4 bases, the J end by 4 bases, with 17 bases between. Germline CDR1 SGHDT, CDR2 YYEEEE. Variable domain in full (rest from reference TRBV5-6 and TRBJ1-1): DAGVTQSPTHLIKTRGQQVTLRCSPKSGHDTVSWYQQALGQGPQFIFQYYEEEERQRGNFPDRFSGHQFPNYSSELNVNALLLGDSALYLCASSPSGHEVTEAFFGQGTRLTVV.

The CDR3 coding sequence is TGTGCCAGCAGTGAATACGGCGGGAGGGCCAACACCGGGGAGCTGTTTTTT. Amino acid sequence: CASSEYGGRANTGELFF. V usage is TRBV25-1 and J usage is TRBJ2-2, with TRBD2 matching over 9 bases. The CDR3 loop spans 17 amino acids. Germline V gene sequence: CDR1 MGHDK, CDR2 SYGVNS. J was trimmed by 2 bases and V by 0 bases; bases with no gene match: 4. The variable domain in full, with the rest retrieved from reference TRBV25-1 and TRBJ2-2, is EADIYQTPRYLVIGTGKKITLECSQTMGHDKMYWYQQDPGMELHLIHYSYGVNSTEKGDLSSESTVSRIRTEHFPLTLESARPSHTSQYLCASSEYGGRANTGELFFGEGSRLTVL.

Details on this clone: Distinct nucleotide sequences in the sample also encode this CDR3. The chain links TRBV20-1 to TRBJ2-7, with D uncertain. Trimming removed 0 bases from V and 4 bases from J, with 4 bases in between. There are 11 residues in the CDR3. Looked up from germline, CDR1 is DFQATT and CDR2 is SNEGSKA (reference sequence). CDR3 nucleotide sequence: TGCAGTGCTAGAGAACGTTACGAGCAGTACTTC. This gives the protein CSARERYEQYF.

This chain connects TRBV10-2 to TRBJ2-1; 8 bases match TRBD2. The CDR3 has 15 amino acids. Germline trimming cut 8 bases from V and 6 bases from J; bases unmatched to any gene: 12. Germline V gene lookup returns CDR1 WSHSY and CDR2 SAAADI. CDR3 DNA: TGCGCCAGCCGAACGGGGGGGCCGACTGGCAATGAGCAGTTCTTC. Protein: CASRTGGPTGNEQFF.

CDR3 DNA: TGTGCCAGCAGCGTAATTGGGGGTGGCGTTAGTACTGAAGCTTTCTTT. It yields the protein CASSVIGGGVSTEAFF. The chain couples TRBV9 to TRBJ1-1; D may be TRBD1 (5 bases). Per the germline V gene, CDR1 is SGDLS and CDR2 is YYNGEE. The CDR3 is 16 amino acids. V dropped 1 base and J dropped 5 bases, with 18 bases sitting between them.

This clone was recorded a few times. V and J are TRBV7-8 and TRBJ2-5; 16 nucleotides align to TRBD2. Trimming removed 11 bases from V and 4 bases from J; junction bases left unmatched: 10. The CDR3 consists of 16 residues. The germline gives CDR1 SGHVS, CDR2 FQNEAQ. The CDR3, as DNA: TGTGCCTCCGGGACTAGCGGGAGGGGAAGGTCAGAGACCCAGTACTTC. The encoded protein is CASGTSGRGRSETQYF.

The CDR3 region is CASSELQGRGDEQYF. CDR3 in DNA: TGTGCCAGCAGTGAGTTACAGGGTAGGGGGGACGAGCAGTACTTC. V and J are TRBV25-1 and TRBJ2-7; the D call may be TRBD1 or TRBD2 (6 bases each). V was pared by 3 bases and J by 5 bases, with 17 bases between. Germline CDR1 MGHDK, CDR2 SYGVNS. This CDR3 has 15 amino acids.

In DNA form, the CDR3 reads TGTGCCAGCAGCGTAGAGGCGGGGGGATTATACAATGAGCAGTTCTTC. As protein: CASSVEAGGLYNEQFF. The chain carries TRBV9 and TRBJ2-1, with 8 positions matching TRBD2. The V segment lost 0 bases and the J segment 4 bases; nucleotides outside the gene matches: 6. The CDR3 has 16 amino acids. Germline V gene data show CDR1 as SGDLS and CDR2 as YYNGEE.

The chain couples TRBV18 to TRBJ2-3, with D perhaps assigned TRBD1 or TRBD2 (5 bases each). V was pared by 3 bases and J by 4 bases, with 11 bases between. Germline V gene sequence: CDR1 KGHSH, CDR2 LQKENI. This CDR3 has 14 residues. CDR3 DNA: TGTGCCAGCTCACCGGGGCTGGGGGCAGATACGCAGTATTTT. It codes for CASSPGLGADTQYF.

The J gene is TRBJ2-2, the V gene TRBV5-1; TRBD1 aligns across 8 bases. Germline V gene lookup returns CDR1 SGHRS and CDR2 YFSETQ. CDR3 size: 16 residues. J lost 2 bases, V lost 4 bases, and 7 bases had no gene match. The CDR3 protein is CASSIDGTGNTGELFF. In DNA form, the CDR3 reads TGCGCCAGCAGCATCGACGGGACAGGAAACACCGGGGAGCTGTTTTTT. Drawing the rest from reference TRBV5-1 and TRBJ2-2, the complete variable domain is KAGVTQTPRYLIKTRGQQVTLSCSPISGHRSVSWYQQTPGQGLQFLFEYFSETQRNKGNFPGRFSGRQFSNSRSEMNVSTLELGDSALYLCASSIDGTGNTGELFFGEGSRLTVL.

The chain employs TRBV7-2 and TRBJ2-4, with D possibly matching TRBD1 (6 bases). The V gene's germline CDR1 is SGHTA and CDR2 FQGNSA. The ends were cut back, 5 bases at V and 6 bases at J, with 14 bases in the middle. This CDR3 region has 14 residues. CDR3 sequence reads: CASSVLGQLNIQYF. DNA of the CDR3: TGTGCCAGCAGCGTACTCGGACAGTTAAACATTCAGTACTTC.

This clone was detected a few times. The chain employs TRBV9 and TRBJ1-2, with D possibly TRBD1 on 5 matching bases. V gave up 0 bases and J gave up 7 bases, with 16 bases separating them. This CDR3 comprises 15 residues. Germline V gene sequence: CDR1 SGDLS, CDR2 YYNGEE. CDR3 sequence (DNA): TGTGCCAGCAGCGTAGAGCCCGAAGGGGTTGGTGGCTACACCTTC. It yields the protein CASSVEPEGVGGYTF.

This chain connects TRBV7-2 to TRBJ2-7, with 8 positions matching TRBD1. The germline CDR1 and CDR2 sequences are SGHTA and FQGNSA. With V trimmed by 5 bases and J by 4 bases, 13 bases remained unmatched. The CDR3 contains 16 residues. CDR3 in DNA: TGTGCCAGCAGCAAGGGGACAGGATCGATCGTGTACGAGCAGTACTTC. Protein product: CASSKGTGSIVYEQYF.

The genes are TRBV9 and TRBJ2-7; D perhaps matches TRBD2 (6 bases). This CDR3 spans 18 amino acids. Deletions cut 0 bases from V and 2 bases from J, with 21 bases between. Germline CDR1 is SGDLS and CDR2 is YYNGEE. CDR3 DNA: TGTGCCAGCAGCGTAGGGCCATCCGGAGGGTACCCCACCTACGAGCAGTACTTC. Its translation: CASSVGPSGGYPTYEQYF.

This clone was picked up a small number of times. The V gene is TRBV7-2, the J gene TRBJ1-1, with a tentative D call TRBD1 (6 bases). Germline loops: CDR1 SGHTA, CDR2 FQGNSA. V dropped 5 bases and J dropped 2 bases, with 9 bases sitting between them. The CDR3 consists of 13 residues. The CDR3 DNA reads TGTGCCAGCAGCCCGGACAGTAACACTGAAGCTTTCTTT. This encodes CASSPDSNTEAFF.